This record looks at one T cell receptor (beta chain) sequence and its context. These data originate in a study of blood T cell repertoires in COVID-19. Study-level information: Material from acute and convalescent COVID-19 was sourced from the United States, Italy and Spain. T cells, B-cell-depleted T cells, or PBMCs provided the cDNA or gDNA that served as material.

Original processing methods: Reference gene primer amplification gave nucleated cell count estimates. Libraries were prepared by immunoSEQ multiplex PCR; TCRdb keeps only in-frame clonotypes and omits some of them. V and J calls and clone size follow that table, whereas D and trimming were derived from the DNA. Found here are roughly 50,000 clones, about nine tenths of them singletons; the top ten hold just under 8.5%. Sequencing was done on a sample of peripheral blood. The TCR sequence derives from a woman aged 40-49 years with active COVID-19.

This chain's CDR3 is CASSLSGASNQPQHF. CDR3 nucleotide sequence: TGTGCCAGCTCACTATCTGGGGCGAGCAATCAGCCCCAGCATTTT. The chain recombines TRBV18 with TRBJ1-5, with D possibly being TRBD1 (5 bases). The V and J ends lost 4 bases and 1 base respectively, with 11 bases between them. CDR1 is KGHSH and CDR2 is LQKENI in the germline V gene. The CDR3 covers 15 residues.